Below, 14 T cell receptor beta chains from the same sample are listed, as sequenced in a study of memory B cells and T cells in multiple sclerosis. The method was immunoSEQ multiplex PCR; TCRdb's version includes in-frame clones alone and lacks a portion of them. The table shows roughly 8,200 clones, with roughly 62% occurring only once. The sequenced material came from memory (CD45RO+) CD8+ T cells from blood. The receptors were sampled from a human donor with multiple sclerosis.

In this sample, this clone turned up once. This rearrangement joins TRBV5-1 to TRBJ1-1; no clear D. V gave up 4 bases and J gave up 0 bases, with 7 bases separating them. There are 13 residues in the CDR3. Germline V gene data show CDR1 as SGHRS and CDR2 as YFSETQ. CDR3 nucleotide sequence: TGCGCCAGCAGCGCCGAGATGAACACTGAAGCTTTCTTT. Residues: CASSAEMNTEAFF.

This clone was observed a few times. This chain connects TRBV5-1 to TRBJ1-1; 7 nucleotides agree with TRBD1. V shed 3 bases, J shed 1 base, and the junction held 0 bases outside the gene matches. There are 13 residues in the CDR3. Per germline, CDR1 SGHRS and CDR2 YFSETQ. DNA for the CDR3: TGCGCCAGCAGCTACAGGGGGAACACTGAAGCTTTCTTT. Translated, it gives CASSYRGNTEAFF.

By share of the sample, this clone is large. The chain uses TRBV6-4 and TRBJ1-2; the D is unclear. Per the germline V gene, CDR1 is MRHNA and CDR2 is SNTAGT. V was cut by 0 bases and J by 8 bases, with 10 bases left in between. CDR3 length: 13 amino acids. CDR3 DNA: TGTGCCAGCAGTGACTCGACCTACGGGGGCTACACCTTC. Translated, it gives CASSDSTYGGYTF.

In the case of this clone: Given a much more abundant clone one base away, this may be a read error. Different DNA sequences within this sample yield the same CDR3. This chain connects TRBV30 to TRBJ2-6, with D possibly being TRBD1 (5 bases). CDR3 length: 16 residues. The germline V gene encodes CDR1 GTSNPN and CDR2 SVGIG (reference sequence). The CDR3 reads CAWRVPAGNGANVLTF. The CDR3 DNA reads TGTGCCTGGCGTGTACCGGCAGGGAATGGTGCCAACGTCCTGACTTTC.

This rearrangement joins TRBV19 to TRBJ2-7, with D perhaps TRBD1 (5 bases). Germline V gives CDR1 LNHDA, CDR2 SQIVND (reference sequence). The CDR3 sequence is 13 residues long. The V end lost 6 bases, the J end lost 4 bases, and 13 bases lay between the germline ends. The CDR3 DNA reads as TGTGCCAGTAGCAGGGAAGGGAATTACGAGCAGTACTTC. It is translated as CASSREGNYEQYF.

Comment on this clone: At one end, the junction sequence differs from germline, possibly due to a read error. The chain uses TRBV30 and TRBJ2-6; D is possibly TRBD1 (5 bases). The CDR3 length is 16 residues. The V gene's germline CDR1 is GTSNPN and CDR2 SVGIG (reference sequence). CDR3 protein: CDWRVPAGNGATVLTF. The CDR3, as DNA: TGTGACTGGCGTGTACCGGCAGGGAATGGGGCCACCGTCCTGACTTTC.

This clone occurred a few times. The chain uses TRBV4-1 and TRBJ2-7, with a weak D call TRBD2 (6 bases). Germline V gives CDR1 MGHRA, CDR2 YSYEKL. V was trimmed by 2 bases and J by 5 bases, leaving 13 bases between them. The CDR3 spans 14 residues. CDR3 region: CASSQTVGGDEQYF. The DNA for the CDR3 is TGCGCCAGCAGCCAAACAGTCGGGGGTGACGAGCAGTACTTC.

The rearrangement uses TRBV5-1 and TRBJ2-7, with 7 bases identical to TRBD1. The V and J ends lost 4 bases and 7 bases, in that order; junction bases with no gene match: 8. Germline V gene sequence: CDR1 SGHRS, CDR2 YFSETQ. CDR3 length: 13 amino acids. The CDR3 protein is CASSPKTGKEQYF. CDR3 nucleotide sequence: TGCGCCAGCAGCCCGAAGACAGGGAAGGAGCAGTACTTC.

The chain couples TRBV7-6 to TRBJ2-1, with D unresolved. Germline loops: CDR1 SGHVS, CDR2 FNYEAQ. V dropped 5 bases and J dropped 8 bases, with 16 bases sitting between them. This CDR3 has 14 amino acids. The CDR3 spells CASSPPTSRDEQFF. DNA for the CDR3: TGTGCCAGCAGCCCACCAACCTCGCGAGATGAGCAGTTCTTC.

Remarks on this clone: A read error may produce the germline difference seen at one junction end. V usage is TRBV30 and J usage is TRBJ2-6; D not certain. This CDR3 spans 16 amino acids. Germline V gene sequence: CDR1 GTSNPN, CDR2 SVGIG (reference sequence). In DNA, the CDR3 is TGTGCCTGGTGTGTACCGGCAGCGAATGGGGCCAACGTCCTGACTTTC. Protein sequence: CAWCVPAANGANVLTF.

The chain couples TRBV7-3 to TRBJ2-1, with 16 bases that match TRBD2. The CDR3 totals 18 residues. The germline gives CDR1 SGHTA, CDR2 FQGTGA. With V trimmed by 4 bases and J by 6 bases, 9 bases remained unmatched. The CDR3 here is CASSSPGLAGGPGNEQFF. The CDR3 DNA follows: TGTGCCAGCAGCTCTCCGGGACTAGCGGGGGGGCCAGGCAATGAGCAGTTCTTC.

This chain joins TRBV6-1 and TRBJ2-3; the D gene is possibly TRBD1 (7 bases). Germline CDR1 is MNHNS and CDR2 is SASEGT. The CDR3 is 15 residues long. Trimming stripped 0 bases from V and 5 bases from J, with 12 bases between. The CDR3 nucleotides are TGTGCCAGCAGTGAAGCGGCAGGGGGAGGAGATACGCAGTATTTT. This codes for CASSEAAGGGDTQYF.

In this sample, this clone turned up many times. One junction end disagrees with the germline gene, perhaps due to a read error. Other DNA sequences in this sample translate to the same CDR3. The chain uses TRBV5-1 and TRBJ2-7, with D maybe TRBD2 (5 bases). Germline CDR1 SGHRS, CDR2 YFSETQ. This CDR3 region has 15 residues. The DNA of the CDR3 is TGTGCCAGCAGCTTGGCCTACCGGGATGAGAGCGAGCAGTACTTC. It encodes CASSLAYRDESEQYF.

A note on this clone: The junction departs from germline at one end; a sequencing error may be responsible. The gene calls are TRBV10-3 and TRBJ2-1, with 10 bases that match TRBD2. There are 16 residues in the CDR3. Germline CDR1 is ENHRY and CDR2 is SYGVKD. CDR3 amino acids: CASSASIAGGNNEQFF. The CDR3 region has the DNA TGTGCCAGCAGTGCGTCGATAGCGGGGGGAAACAATGAGCAGTTCTTC.